The 13 T cell receptor beta chains below come from one sample, sequenced in a study of preoperative IRX-2 immunotherapy in early breast cancer. The treatment denotes: preoperative locoregional IRX-2 cytokine immunotherapy. The protocol was immunoSEQ multiplex PCR, while the TCRdb copy is restricted to in-frame clones and leaves out a portion. The sample records 25,000 to 35,000 clones, 82% being singletons. The sample was taken from a patient treated with IRX-2 immunotherapy. All receptors derive from a human donor with breast cancer.

This chain uses TRBV28 with TRBJ1-2; 9 bases are shared with TRBD1. The germline V gene encodes CDR1 MDHEN and CDR2 SYDVKM. J gave up 10 bases and V 6 bases, and 9 bases lay outside the gene matches. CDR3 length: 13 amino acids. The CDR3 DNA reads as TGTGCCAGCAGAACCGGGACAGGGACGGTCTACACCTTC. This encodes CASRTGTGTVYTF.

The CDR3 sequence is CASHIARDREQYF. The DNA of the CDR3 is TGTGCCAGCCACATCGCCCGGGATCGCGAGCAGTACTTC. The rearrangement links TRBV6-8 to TRBJ2-7, with D possibly being TRBD2 (5 bases). The V end was cut by 8 bases, the J end by 6 bases, with 17 bases between. Germline V gene lookup returns CDR1 MNHGY and CDR2 SAAAGT. This CDR3 region has 13 residues.

The rearrangement joins TRBV30 to TRBJ2-7; D is unresolved. V was pared by 2 bases and J by 7 bases, with 9 bases between. Germline values: CDR1 GTSNPN, CDR2 SVGIG (reference sequence). The CDR3 has 11 amino acids. The CDR3 DNA sequence: TGTGCCTGGAGTTCAAAGAGGGAGCAGTACTTC. It specifies CAWSSKREQYF.

The chain carries TRBV11-3 and TRBJ2-3; perhaps TRBD2 as D (6 bases). Trimming pared 4 bases from V and 1 base from J, leaving 12 bases between. This CDR3 is built from 15 residues. The germline V gene encodes CDR1 SGHNT and CDR2 YENEEA. Here the CDR3 reads CASSSTGGGTDTQYF. The CDR3 DNA reads TGTGCCAGCAGCTCGACCGGGGGAGGCACAGATACGCAGTATTTT.

This chain joins TRBV6-8 and TRBJ2-7; a weak D match, TRBD1 (6 bases). The V and J ends lost 5 bases and 0 bases respectively, with 26 bases between them. The CDR3 extends over 19 amino acids. Per the germline V gene, CDR1 is MNHGY and CDR2 is SAAAGT. CDR3 region: CASSGHAGTLLFRSYEQYF. Here the CDR3 DNA reads TGTGCCAGCAGTGGGCATGCCGGGACACTACTATTCCGCTCCTACGAGCAGTACTTC.

The rearrangement links TRBV10-2 to TRBJ1-3; 7 positions match TRBD1. With V trimmed by 7 bases and J by 4 bases, 4 bases remained unmatched. The CDR3 has 13 amino acids. CDR1 and CDR2 from the germline V gene are WSHSY and SAAADI. For the CDR3, the DNA is TGCGCCAGCATTACAGGGGACGGAAACACCATATATTTT. Its protein product is CASITGDGNTIYF.

This clone was recorded once. The chain has TRBV6-4 and TRBJ1-3; no firm D call. CDR1 and CDR2 from the germline V gene are MRHNA and SNTAGT. This CDR3 spans 14 amino acids. V was pared by 8 bases and J by 2 bases, with 13 bases between. The CDR3 DNA reads as TGTGCCAGCGCCGCCCAGGTAACTGGAAACACCATATATTTT. Its protein is CASAAQVTGNTIYF.

The rearrangement links TRBV6-8 to TRBJ1-5; weak D call: TRBD1 (5 bases). This CDR3 is 14 amino acids long. Germline V lookup: CDR1 MNHGY, CDR2 SAAAGT. The germline V and J ends were trimmed by 5 bases and 8 bases, with 16 bases remaining between them. The DNA of the CDR3 is TGTGCCAGCAGTACCGGGACTGAATTTGAGCCCCAGCATTTT. As protein: CASSTGTEFEPQHF.

The rearrangement links TRBV11-3 to TRBJ1-3; no definite D call. The V end lost 3 bases, the J end lost 1 base, and 7 bases lay between the germline ends. The CDR3 is 14 residues long. Germline assignment: CDR1 SGHNT and CDR2 YENEEA. The CDR3 DNA follows: TGTGCCAGCAGCTTGGGTCTGTCTGGAAACACCATATATTTT. As protein: CASSLGLSGNTIYF. Complete variable domain (other parts from reference TRBV11-3 and TRBJ1-3): EAGVVQSPRYKIIEKKQPVAFWCNPISGHNTLYWYLQNLGQGPELLIRYENEEAVDDSQLPKDRFSAERLKGVDSTLKIQPAELGDSAVYLCASSLGLSGNTIYFGEGSWLTVV.

This chain links TRBV11-3 with TRBJ1-5; TRBD1 is a possible D gene (6 bases). This CDR3 is built from 17 residues. Per germline, CDR1 SGHNT and CDR2 YENEEA. Trimming shortened V by 5 bases and J by 1 base, and 18 bases separated the two germline ends. Here the CDR3 reads CASSVKGGQSSNQPQHF. CDR3 bases: TGTGCCAGCAGCGTTAAAGGGGGACAATCAAGCAATCAGCCCCAGCATTTT.

V is TRBV6-8 and J is TRBJ1-6; no firm D call. Germline V gives CDR1 MNHGY, CDR2 SAAAGT. V was shortened by 4 bases and J by 9 bases, with 7 bases between the two germline ends. The CDR3 extends over 12 amino acids. Here the CDR3 reads CASSSSVSPLHF. The CDR3 nucleotides are TGTGCCAGCAGTTCCTCTGTTTCACCCCTCCACTTT.

The chain uses TRBV7-6 and TRBJ2-5, with 8 nucleotides matching TRBD2. The CDR3 has 16 residues. Germline V gene sequence: CDR1 SGHVS, CDR2 FNYEAQ. Trimming removed 5 bases from V and 2 bases from J; junction bases left unmatched: 10. CDR3 bases: TGTGCCAGCAGCCGCGGGAGGAGGTCAGCTCAAGAGACCCAGTACTTC. This gives the protein CASSRGRRSAQETQYF.

The chain is built from TRBV5-1 and TRBJ2-7; 9 nucleotides agree with TRBD1. Trimming cost V 6 bases and J 5 bases; bases outside gene matches: 12. Germline CDR1 is SGHRS and CDR2 is YFSETQ. The CDR3 sequence is 15 residues long. CDR3 DNA sequence: TGCGCCAGCACCACCAACTCCGGGACAGGGAACGAGCAGTACTTC. Translation: CASTTNSGTGNEQYF.